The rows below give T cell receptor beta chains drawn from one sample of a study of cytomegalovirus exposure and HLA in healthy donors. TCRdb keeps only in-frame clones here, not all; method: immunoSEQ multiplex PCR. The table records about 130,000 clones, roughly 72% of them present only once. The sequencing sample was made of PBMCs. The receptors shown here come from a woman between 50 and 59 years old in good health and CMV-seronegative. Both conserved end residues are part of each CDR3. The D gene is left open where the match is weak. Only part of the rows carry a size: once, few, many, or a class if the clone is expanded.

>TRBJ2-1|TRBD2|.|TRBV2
CASSVLAGAQFDEQFF
TGTGCCAGCAGTGTGTTAGCGGGAGCCCAGTTCGATGAGCAGTTCTTC
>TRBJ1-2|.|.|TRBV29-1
CSVDTGENYGYPF
TGCAGCGTTGATACAGGAGAAAACTATGGCTACCCCTTC
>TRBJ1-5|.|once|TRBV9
CASSTLGNQPQHF
TGTGCCAGCAGCACCCTCGGGAATCAGCCCCAGCATTTT
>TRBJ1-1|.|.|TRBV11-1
CASSLATGAEAFF
TGTGCCAGCAGCTTAGCGACCGGGGCTGAAGCTTTCTTT
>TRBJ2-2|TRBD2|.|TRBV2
CASTEGLAGDRAGELFF
TGTGCCAGCACCGAAGGACTAGCGGGAGATCGGGCCGGGGAGCTGTTTTTT
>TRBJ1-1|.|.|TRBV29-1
CSAEGARPLNTEAFF
TGCAGCGCAGAAGGAGCCAGACCATTGAACACTGAAGCTTTCTTT
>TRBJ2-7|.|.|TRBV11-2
CASSLYDQGREQYF
TGTGCCAGCAGCTTATATGACCAGGGGCGCGAGCAGTACTTC
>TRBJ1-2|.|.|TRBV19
CASSIKQGPGRGYTF
TGTGCCAGTAGTATAAAACAAGGGCCAGGGCGCGGCTACACCTTC
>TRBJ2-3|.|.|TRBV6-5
CASSYRRSADTQYF
TGTGCCAGCAGCTACCGGAGGAGCGCAGATACGCAGTATTTT
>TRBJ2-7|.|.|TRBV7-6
CASSLRGDYEQYF
TGTGCCAGCAGCTTACGCGGGGACTACGAGCAGTACTTC
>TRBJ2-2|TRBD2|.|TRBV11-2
CASSSLAGGPGELFF
TGTGCCAGCAGCTCCCTAGCGGGAGGGCCCGGGGAGCTGTTTTTT
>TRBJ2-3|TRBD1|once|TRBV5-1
CASSSQGTDTQYF
TGCGCCAGCAGCTCACAGGGGACAGATACGCAGTATTTT
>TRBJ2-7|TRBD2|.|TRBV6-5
CASSYASGPTYEQYF
TGTGCCAGCAGTTACGCTAGCGGGCCTACCTACGAGCAGTACTTC
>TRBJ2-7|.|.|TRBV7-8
CASSRTGAGGRGSYEQYF
TGTGCCAGCAGCCGAACGGGGGCAGGGGGGAGAGGGTCCTACGAGCAGTACTTC
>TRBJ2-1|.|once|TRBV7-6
CASSRRLGEQFF
TGTGCCAGCAGCCGACGACTAGGTGAGCAGTTCTTC
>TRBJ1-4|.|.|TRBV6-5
CASSYYGQMPNEKLFF
TGTGCCAGCAGTTACTACGGACAGATGCCAAATGAAAAACTGTTTTTT
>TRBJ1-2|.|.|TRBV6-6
CASSIRDINYGYTF
TGTGCCAGCAGTATCCGGGACATTAACTATGGCTACACCTTC
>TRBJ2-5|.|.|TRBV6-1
CASSVSGTQYF
TGTGCCAGCAGTGTATCGGGGACCCAGTACTTC
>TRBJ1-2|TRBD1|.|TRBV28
CASRTLRDRGFYGYTF
TGTGCCAGCCGAACCTTAAGGGACAGGGGATTCTATGGCTACACCTTC
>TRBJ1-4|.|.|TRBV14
CASSQEEQRFPNEKLFF
TGTGCCAGCAGCCAAGAGGAGCAACGGTTTCCTAATGAAAAACTGTTTTTT
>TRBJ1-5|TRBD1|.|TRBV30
CAWSRGTQGSNQPQHF
TGTGCCTGGAGTCGGGGGACACAGGGGAGCAATCAGCCCCAGCATTTT
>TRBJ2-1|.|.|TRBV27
CASSSLEQFF
TGTGCCAGCAGCTCCTTAGAGCAGTTCTTC
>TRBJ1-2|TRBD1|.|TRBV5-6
CASSSLTGRHYGYTF
TGTGCCAGCAGCTCACTGACAGGGAGACACTATGGCTACACCTTC
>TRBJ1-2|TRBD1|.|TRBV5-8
CASSPRWDRGNYGYTF
TGTGCCAGCAGCCCCAGATGGGACAGGGGTAACTATGGCTACACCTTC
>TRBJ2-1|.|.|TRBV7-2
CASSPQNNEQFF
TGTGCCAGCAGCCCCCAAAACAATGAGCAGTTCTTC
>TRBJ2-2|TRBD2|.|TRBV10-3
CATRTSGTNTGELFF
TGTGCCACGAGGACTAGCGGGACGAACACCGGGGAGCTGTTTTTT
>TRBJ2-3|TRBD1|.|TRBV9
CASSVGTGSSRDTQYF
TGTGCCAGCAGCGTAGGGACAGGCAGTTCTAGAGATACGCAGTATTTT
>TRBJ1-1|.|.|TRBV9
CASSVGGEGDTEAFF
TGTGCCAGCAGCGTAGGGGGTGAGGGTGACACTGAAGCTTTCTTT
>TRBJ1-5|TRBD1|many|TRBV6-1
CASSWTGGIDQPQHF
TGTGCCAGCTCTTGGACAGGTGGAATAGACCAGCCCCAGCATTTT
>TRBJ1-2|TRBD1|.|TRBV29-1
CSVTAGTGGIGYPF
TGCAGCGTTACAGCCGGGACAGGGGGCATTGGCTACCCCTTC
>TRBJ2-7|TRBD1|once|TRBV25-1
CASSAGQGPYEQYF
TGTGCCAGCAGTGCCGGACAGGGACCCTACGAGCAGTACTTC
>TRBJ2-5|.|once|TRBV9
CASSVVGETQYF
TGTGCCAGCAGCGTAGTTGGCGAGACCCAGTACTTC
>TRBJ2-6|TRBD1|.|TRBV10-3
CAIKLTGAGANVLTF
TGTGCCATCAAGCTGACAGGGGCTGGGGCCAACGTCCTGACTTTC